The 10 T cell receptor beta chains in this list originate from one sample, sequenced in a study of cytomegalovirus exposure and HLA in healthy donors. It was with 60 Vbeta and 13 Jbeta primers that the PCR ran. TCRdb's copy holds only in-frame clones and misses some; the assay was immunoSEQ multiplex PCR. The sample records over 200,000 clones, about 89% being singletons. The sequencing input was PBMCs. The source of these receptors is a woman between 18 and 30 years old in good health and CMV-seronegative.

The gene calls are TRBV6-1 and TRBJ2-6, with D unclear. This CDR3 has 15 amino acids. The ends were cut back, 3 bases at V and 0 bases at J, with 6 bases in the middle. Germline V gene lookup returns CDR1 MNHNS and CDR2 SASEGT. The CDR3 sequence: CASSEAFSGANVLTF. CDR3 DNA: TGTGCCAGCAGTGAGGCCTTCTCTGGGGCCAACGTCCTGACTTTC.

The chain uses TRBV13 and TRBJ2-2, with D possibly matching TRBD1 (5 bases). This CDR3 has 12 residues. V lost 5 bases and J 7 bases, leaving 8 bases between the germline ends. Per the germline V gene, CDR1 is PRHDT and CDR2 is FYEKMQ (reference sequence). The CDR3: CASSQGRGELFF. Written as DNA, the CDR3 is TGTGCCAGCAGCCAGGGTCGCGGGGAGCTGTTTTTT.

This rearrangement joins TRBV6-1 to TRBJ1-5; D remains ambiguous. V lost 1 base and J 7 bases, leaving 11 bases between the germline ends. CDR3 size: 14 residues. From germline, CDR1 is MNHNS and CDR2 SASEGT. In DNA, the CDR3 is TGTGCCAGCAGTGAAGACCGGGGTTCCCAGCCCCAGCATTTT. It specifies CASSEDRGSQPQHF.

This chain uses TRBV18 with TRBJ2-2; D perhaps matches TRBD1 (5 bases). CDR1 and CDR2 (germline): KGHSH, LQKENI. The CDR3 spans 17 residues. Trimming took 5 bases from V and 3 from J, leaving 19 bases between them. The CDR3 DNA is TGTGCCAGCTCATCTCTTGACAGCTTAGGGGACACCGGGGAGCTGTTTTTT. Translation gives CASSSLDSLGDTGELFF.

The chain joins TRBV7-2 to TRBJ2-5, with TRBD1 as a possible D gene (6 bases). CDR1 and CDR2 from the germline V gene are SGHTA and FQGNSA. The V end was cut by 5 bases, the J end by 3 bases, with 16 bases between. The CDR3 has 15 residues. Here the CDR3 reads CASSVQWGQKETQYF. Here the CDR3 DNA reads TGTGCCAGCAGCGTCCAATGGGGACAAAAAGAGACCCAGTACTTC.

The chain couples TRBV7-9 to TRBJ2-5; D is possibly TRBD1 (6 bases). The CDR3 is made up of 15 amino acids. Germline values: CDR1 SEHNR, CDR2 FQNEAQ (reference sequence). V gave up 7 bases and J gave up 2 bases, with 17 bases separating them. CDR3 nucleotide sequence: TGTGCCAGCACTATTGGTTGGGGGACACAAGAGACCCAGTACTTC. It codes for CASTIGWGTQETQYF.

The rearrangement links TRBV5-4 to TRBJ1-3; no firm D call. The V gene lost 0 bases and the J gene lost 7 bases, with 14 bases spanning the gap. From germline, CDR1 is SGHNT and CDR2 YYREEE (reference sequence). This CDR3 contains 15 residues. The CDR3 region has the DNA TGTGCCAGCAGCTTGGATCCGGGGAGTCGGAACACCATATATTTT. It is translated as CASSLDPGSRNTIYF. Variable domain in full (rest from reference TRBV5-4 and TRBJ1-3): ETGVTQSPTHLIKTRGQQVTLRCSSQSGHNTVSWYQQALGQGPQFIFQYYREEENGRGNFPPRFSGLQFPNYSSELNVNALELDDSALYLCASSLDPGSRNTIYFGEGSWLTVV.

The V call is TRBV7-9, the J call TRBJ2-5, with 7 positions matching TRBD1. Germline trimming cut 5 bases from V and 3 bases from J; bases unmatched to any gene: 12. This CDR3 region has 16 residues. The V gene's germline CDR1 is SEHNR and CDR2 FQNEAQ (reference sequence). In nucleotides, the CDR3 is TGTGCCAGCAGCCCCCCTTCCGGGACAGTTGAAGAGACCCAGTACTTC. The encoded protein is CASSPPSGTVEETQYF. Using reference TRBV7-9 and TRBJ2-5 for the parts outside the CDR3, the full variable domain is DTGVSQNPRHKITKRGQNVTFRCDPISEHNRLYWYRQTLGQGPEFLTYFQNEAQLEKSRLLSDRFSAERPKGSFSTLEIQRTEQGDSAMYLCASSPPSGTVEETQYFGPGTRLLVL.

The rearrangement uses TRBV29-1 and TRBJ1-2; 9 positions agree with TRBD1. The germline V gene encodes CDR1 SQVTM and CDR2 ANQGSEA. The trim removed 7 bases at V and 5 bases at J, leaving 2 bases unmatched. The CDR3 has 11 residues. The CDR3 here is CSADRGYGYTF. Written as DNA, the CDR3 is TGCAGCGCTGACAGGGGGTATGGCTACACCTTC. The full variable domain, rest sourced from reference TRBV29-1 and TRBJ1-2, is SAVISQKPSRDICQRGTSLTIQCQVDSQVTMMFWYRQQPGQSLTLIATANQGSEATYESGFVIDKFPISRPNLTFSTLTVSNMSPEDSSIYLCSADRGYGYTFGSGTRLTVV.

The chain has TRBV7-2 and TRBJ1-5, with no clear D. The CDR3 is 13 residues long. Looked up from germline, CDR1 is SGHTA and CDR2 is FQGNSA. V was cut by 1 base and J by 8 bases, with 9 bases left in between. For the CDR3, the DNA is TGTGCCAGCAGCTTAGGAGCGTACGAGCCCCAGCATTTT. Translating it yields CASSLGAYEPQHF. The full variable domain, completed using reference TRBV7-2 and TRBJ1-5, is GAGVSQSPSNKVTEKGKDVELRCDPISGHTALYWYRQSLGQGLEFLIYFQGNSAPDKSGLPSDRFSAERTGGSVSTLTIQRTQQEDSAVYLCASSLGAYEPQHFGDGTRLSIL.